These T cell receptor beta chains were read from a single sample in a study of CD8 T cells in Susac syndrome. MiXCR, run by TCRdb on the immunoSEQ multiplex PCR reads, gives a single entry per CDR3 protein. The data hold roughly 150,000 distinct CDR3 sequences, with over 85% observed a single time. Sequencing input: CD8+ T cells from PBMCs. The receptors stem from a human donor with multiple sclerosis. The CDR3 runs from the conserved cysteine through the conserved F or W. Fields, in order: V gene, CDR3 length, CDR3 protein.

TRBV5-1	14	CASSSWTGNTEAFF
TRBV29-1	14	CSVEEQGVAGELFF
TRBV4-1	14	CASSLRTSTGELFF
TRBV5-1	12	CASSLRESGYTF
TRBV9	14	CASSVGGLGETQYF
TRBV20-1	14	CSASSGTMNTEAFF
TRBV5-6	12	CASGTGSGELFF
TRBV27	14	CASSLGTGTTPLHF
TRBV18	15	CASSRTGEYDNEQFF
TRBV7-8	17	CASSFYGQGRFNSPLHF
TRBV9	13	CASSAEGDEKLFF
TRBV20-1	13	CSARGDRDYGYTF
TRBV28	18	CASSLTSGGAGPYNEQFF
TRBV15	15	CATSRDPRGFNVLTF
TRBV12-3/TRBV12-4	14	CASSTGTRYNEQFF
TRBV19	16	CASSVFSGPRVNEQFF
TRBV6-5	17	CASSYSSSATLSYGYTF
TRBV6-5	13	CASSPTGNQPQHF
TRBV27	15	CASSLYQAMNTEAFF
TRBV20-1	14	CSARDLDRGYEQYF
TRBV7-9	18	CASTSSTPGQGAYNEQFF
TRBV4-3	16	CASSQELGALDSPLHF
TRBV9	15	CASSDSGGARNEQFF
TRBV29-1	14	CSVEGEYGDNEQFF
TRBV9	15	CASSVDGQGKETQYF
TRBV9	15	CASSNEGRFTDTQYF
TRBV10-3	16	CAIKIPSGGSGNEQFF
TRBV28	16	CASSPDADRFEETQYF
TRBV5-6	16	CASSLVSGGSSYEQYF
TRBV27	14	CASSLSGIEETQYF
TRBV27	14	CASSGTGGLYEQYF
TRBV6-2/TRBV6-3	12	CASRDGKYEQYF
TRBV4-3	14	CASSSGGGHTEAFF
TRBV9	12	CASSEDTGELFF
TRBV9	13	CASSLSGGDEQFF
TRBV5-1	13	CASSLGKTGELFF
TRBV27	15	CASSTSGGAVDTQYF
TRBV4-3	15	CASSQDGANTGELFF
TRBV23-1	14	CASSDRFYNSPLHF
TRBV9	15	CASSVEPGGPDTQYF
TRBV7-9	14	CASSLETRSYGYTF